This is a list of T cell receptor beta chains from one sample in a study. TCRdb reprocessed the 5' RACE reads via MiXCR and lists one record per CDR3 protein. The sample has over 45,000 distinct CDR3 sequences, less than 30% seen once; the top ten hold roughly 2.3%. Sequenced: tumor-infiltrating Tregs sorted from the breast tumor. The receptor set was obtained from a female donor with breast cancer. Each CDR3 is given without its conserved first and last residue. Expanded clones are given a class, and other clones once, few, many or no size at all.

abundance	j_gene	v_gene	CDR3aa
few	TRBJ1-2	TRBV6-6	AGSYSRSPLYGYT
NA	TRBJ2-1	TRBV9	ASSVRGQGSYNEQF
NA	TRBJ2-3	TRBV6-1	ASSSTGVSTDTQY
NA	TRBJ2-2	TRBV5-6	ASSLNRNAGELF
many	TRBJ2-1	TRBV7-2	ASSQWTSGSAEQF
many	TRBJ2-1	TRBV6-5	ALGLAPYNEQF
NA	TRBJ2-5	TRBV7-8	AGSFRLAGQETQY
NA	TRBJ1-1	TRBV7-9	ASSFFSTEAF
many	TRBJ2-4	TRBV20-1	SARITGAKNIQY
many	TRBJ2-7	TRBV7-9	ASSLSLAGAGAEQY
many	TRBJ1-5	TRBV5-6	ASSSRLSQGDQPQH
few	TRBJ1-2	TRBV6-1	ASSEDIRSYGYT